The 22 T cell receptor beta chains in this list originate from one sample, sequenced in a study of OX40 agonist ivuxolimab in advanced cancers. Sequenced by immunoSEQ multiplex PCR; TCRdb stores in-frame clones only, minus some. This sample has about 78,000 clones; around 91% occur once, and the top ten carry about 2.8%. The input for sequencing was CD4+ or CD8+ T cells sorted from blood, taken in a trial of the OX40 agonist ivuxolimab. Receptors were obtained from an adult with an advanced solid tumor such as melanoma, head and neck, liver or kidney cancer.

V is TRBV27 and J is TRBJ1-1; TRBD1 might be the D (6 bases). CDR1 is MNHEY, CDR2 SMNVEV, per germline (reference sequence). This CDR3 contains 14 residues. Between the trimmed V and J ends, which lost 6 bases and 4 bases, there was a span of 15 bases. CDR3 loop: CASSSPGVGTEAFF. CDR3 in DNA: TGTGCCAGCAGCTCGCCAGGGGTTGGCACTGAAGCTTTCTTT.

V usage is TRBV5-1 and J usage is TRBJ1-4, with D perhaps TRBD1 (6 bases). The CDR3 has 15 amino acids. V was clipped by 0 bases and J by 5 bases, with 11 bases between them. Per the germline V gene, CDR1 is SGHRS and CDR2 is YFSETQ. The CDR3 protein is CASSLEPGANEKLFF. CDR3 DNA sequence: TGCGCCAGCAGCTTGGAGCCAGGGGCAAATGAAAAACTGTTTTTT.

This clone was recorded only once. The chain has TRBV28 and TRBJ1-5; D gene uncertain. The germline CDR1 and CDR2 sequences are MDHEN and SYDVKM. The V end lost 10 bases, the J end lost 0 bases, and 10 bases lay between the germline ends. This CDR3 spans 13 amino acids. The CDR3 region has the DNA TGTGCCACCGACGTGAATAGCAATCAGCCCCAGCATTTT. Amino acid sequence: CATDVNSNQPQHF.

The CDR3 here is CASSESKGPAYEQYF. As DNA, the CDR3 is TGTGCCAGCAGTGAATCGAAAGGGCCGGCCTACGAGCAGTACTTC. V is TRBV25-1 and J is TRBJ2-7; D remains unclear. The CDR3 is 15 amino acids. V lost 1 base, J lost 2 bases, and 12 bases lay in between. The germline V gene has CDR1 MGHDK and CDR2 SYGVNS.

The chain employs TRBV7-2 and TRBJ1-1; D is unresolved. CDR3 length: 14 amino acids. Germline CDR1 and CDR2: SGHTA and FQGNSA. Trimming took 6 bases from V and 4 from J, leaving 15 bases between them. Written as DNA, the CDR3 is TGTGCCAGCAGTTATAAAGGAGGCGGCACTGAAGCTTTCTTT. The encoded protein is CASSYKGGGTEAFF.

The V gene is TRBV5-4, the J gene TRBJ2-6; possible D gene TRBD1, 5 bases. From germline, CDR1 is SGHNT and CDR2 YYREEE (reference sequence). The length of the CDR3 is 14 residues. V was pared by 4 bases and J by 4 bases, with 9 bases between. CDR3 region: CASSRWGGANVLTF. DNA for the CDR3: TGTGCCAGCAGCCGTTGGGGCGGGGCCAACGTCCTGACTTTC. Supplemented by reference TRBV5-4 and TRBJ2-6, the full variable domain reads ETGVTQSPTHLIKTRGQQVTLRCSSQSGHNTVSWYQQALGQGPQFIFQYYREEENGRGNFPPRFSGLQFPNYSSELNVNALELDDSALYLCASSRWGGANVLTFGAGSRLTVL.

This clone occurred a few times. This rearrangement joins TRBV28 to TRBJ1-1; 7 bases align to TRBD1. Germline V CDR1 and CDR2: MDHEN, SYDVKM. V lost 8 bases and J lost 7; bases outside the gene matches: 13. This CDR3 region has 14 residues. The CDR3 here is CASSDGQGGFEAFF. As DNA, the CDR3 is TGTGCCAGCTCCGACGGGCAGGGGGGCTTTGAAGCTTTCTTT.

The table lists this clone with a count of one. The rearrangement links TRBV10-3 to TRBJ1-3; 7 bases match TRBD1. The CDR3 is made up of 17 amino acids. V was pared by 9 bases and J by 0 bases, with 14 bases of the junction left unmatched. Germline V gene lookup returns CDR1 ENHRY and CDR2 SYGVKD. CDR3 loop: CAIQTGRDVSSGNTIYF. CDR3 bases: TGTGCCATTCAGACAGGGCGGGATGTAAGCTCTGGAAACACCATATATTTT.

This clone was seen a handful of times. The V and J genes are TRBV15 and TRBJ1-1, with D uncertain. V was shortened by 3 bases and J by 1 base, with 9 bases between the two germline ends. Germline V gene data show CDR1 as LNHNV and CDR2 as YYDKDF (reference sequence). The CDR3 extends over 14 amino acids. The CDR3: CATSSIGRNTEAFF. In DNA, the CDR3 is TGTGCCACCAGCAGTATAGGTAGGAACACTGAAGCTTTCTTT.

V gene TRBV30 combines with J gene TRBJ2-1; D perhaps matches TRBD2 (5 bases). Per the germline V gene, CDR1 is GTSNPN and CDR2 is SVGIG (reference sequence). CDR3 length: 14 residues. The V end was cut by 5 bases, the J end by 1 base, with 12 bases between. The CDR3: CAWCPGVSYNEQFF. CDR3 nucleotide sequence: TGTGCCTGGTGCCCCGGGGTTTCCTACAATGAGCAGTTCTTC.

This clone was seen once. The J gene is TRBJ1-2, the V gene TRBV6-6; D unclear. CDR1 is MNHNY and CDR2 is SVGAGI in the germline V gene (reference sequence). With 2 bases removed from V and 7 bases from J, the gap between germline ends came to 14 bases. This CDR3 has 14 residues. The CDR3 bases are TGTGCCAGCAGTTACCCCGGGAGTTTCGGTGGCTACACCTTC. This encodes CASSYPGSFGGYTF.

The chain recombines TRBV30 with TRBJ2-7; tentative D call: TRBD1 (7 bases). V lost 0 bases, J lost 5 bases, and 11 bases lay in between. The germline gives CDR1 GTSNPN, CDR2 SVGIG (reference sequence). The CDR3 spans 13 residues. CDR3 nucleotides: TGTGCCTGGAGTGTGCAGGGGGGCCACGAGCAGTACTTC. Translated: CAWSVQGGHEQYF.

The chain links TRBV19 to TRBJ1-6; no clear D. The CDR3 covers 15 residues. Germline loops: CDR1 LNHDA, CDR2 SQIVND (reference sequence). V was clipped by 1 base and J by 5 bases, with 9 bases between them. The CDR3 DNA follows: TGTGCCAGTAGTATAGGTCAATCTAATAATTCACCCCTCCACTTT. This sequence encodes CASSIGQSNNSPLHF.

The V call is TRBV19, the J call TRBJ2-1; D is unclear. Germline V gene sequence: CDR1 LNHDA, CDR2 SQIVND (reference sequence). The CDR3 totals 13 residues. The ends were cut back, 4 bases at V and 7 bases at J, with 11 bases in the middle. Written as DNA, the CDR3 is TGTGCCAGTAGTACGGCCCCCGGGAATGAGCAGTTCTTC. Protein: CASSTAPGNEQFF. Full variable domain (outside the CDR3, taken from reference TRBV19 and TRBJ2-1): DGGITQSPKYLFRKEGQNVTLSCEQNLNHDAMYWYRQDPGQGLRLIYYSQIVNDFQKGDIAEGYSVSREKKESFPLTVTSAQKNPTAFYLCASSTAPGNEQFFGPGTRLTVL.

The chain links TRBV10-3 to TRBJ2-6; TRBD1 might be the D (6 bases). Germline V gene data show CDR1 as ENHRY and CDR2 as SYGVKD. Deletions cut 1 base from V and 4 bases from J, with 8 bases between. The CDR3 extends over 15 amino acids. The CDR3 DNA is TGTGCCATCAGTGAGTGGGGGCTAGGGGCCAACGTCCTGACTTTC. Protein product: CAISEWGLGANVLTF.

This chain uses TRBV4-1 with TRBJ1-5; D is ambiguous. V was shortened by 4 bases and J by 7 bases, with 20 bases between the two germline ends. Looked up from germline, CDR1 is MGHRA and CDR2 is YSYEKL. This CDR3 contains 16 residues. CDR3 bases: TGCGCCAGCAGCCCCGGAAGGGCCAAGGGTCAGCAGCCCCAGCATTTT. Translation: CASSPGRAKGQQPQHF.

V is TRBV4-1 and J is TRBJ2-5, with D perhaps given as TRBD1 or TRBD2 (5 bases each). V lost 2 bases, J lost 6 bases, and 10 bases lay in between. CDR1 is MGHRA, CDR2 YSYEKL, per germline. CDR3 length equals 13 residues. CDR3 sequence reads: CASSQWGLQTQYF. The CDR3 coding sequence is TGCGCCAGCAGCCAATGGGGGTTGCAGACCCAGTACTTC.

This clone showed up just once. The J gene is TRBJ1-5, the V gene TRBV2; D ambiguous. Germline CDR1 is SNHLY and CDR2 is FYNNEI. The germline V and J ends were trimmed by 6 bases and 6 bases, with 9 bases remaining between them. This CDR3 spans 12 amino acids. In nucleotides, the CDR3 is TGTGCCAGCAGGCCCGCGGGTCAGCCCCAGCATTTT. Its protein is CASRPAGQPQHF.

J is TRBJ2-3 and V is TRBV6-1; D gene uncertain. Trimming cost V 0 bases and J 3 bases, with 10 bases left between them. The CDR3 extends over 15 amino acids. Per germline, CDR1 MNHNS and CDR2 SASEGT. This chain's CDR3 is CASSEAGTRTDTQYF. The CDR3 DNA sequence: TGTGCCAGCAGTGAAGCTGGTACGCGGACAGATACGCAGTATTTT.

The chain is built from TRBV6-6 and TRBJ2-2; D may match TRBD1 or TRBD2 (5 bases each). CDR3 length equals 14 residues. V lost 7 bases and J lost 6, with 15 bases in between. Germline V CDR1 and CDR2: MNHNY, SVGAGI (reference sequence). The DNA of the CDR3 is TGTGCCAGCATTCCAGGGCAGGGAGCCGGGGAGCTGTTTTTT. It is translated as CASIPGQGAGELFF.

This rearrangement joins TRBV4-1 to TRBJ1-1; 7 positions agree with TRBD1. The CDR3 extends over 14 amino acids. J gave up 6 bases and V 2 bases, and 6 bases lay outside the gene matches. Germline V lookup: CDR1 MGHRA, CDR2 YSYEKL. In DNA, the CDR3 is TGCGCCAGCAGCCAAACAGGGGTTTCATCTGAAGCTTTCTTT. Its protein is CASSQTGVSSEAFF.

CDR3 DNA: TGTGCCTGGAGTAGGGACTACGAGCAGTACTTC. This gives the protein CAWSRDYEQYF. This chain links TRBV30 with TRBJ2-7, with D hard to call. The CDR3 is made up of 11 amino acids. Germline CDR1 is GTSNPN and CDR2 is SVGIG (reference sequence). Trimming shortened V by 2 bases and J by 3 bases, and 5 bases separated the two germline ends.